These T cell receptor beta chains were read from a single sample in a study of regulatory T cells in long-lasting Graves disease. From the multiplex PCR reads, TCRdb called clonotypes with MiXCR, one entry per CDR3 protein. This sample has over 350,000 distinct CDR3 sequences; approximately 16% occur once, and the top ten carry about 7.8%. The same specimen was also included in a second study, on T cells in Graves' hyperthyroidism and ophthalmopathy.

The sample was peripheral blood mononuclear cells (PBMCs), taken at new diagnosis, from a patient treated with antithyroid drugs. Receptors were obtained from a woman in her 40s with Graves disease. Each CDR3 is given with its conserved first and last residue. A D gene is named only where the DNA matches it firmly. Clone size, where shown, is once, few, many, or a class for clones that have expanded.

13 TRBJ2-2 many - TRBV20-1 TGCAGTGCTTTTCAGGGAATGTCCGGGGAGCTGTTTTTT CSAFQGMSGELFF
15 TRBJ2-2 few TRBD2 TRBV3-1 TGTGCCAGCAGATCGGCCGGGGGGATCACCGGGGAGCTGTTTTTT CASRSAGGITGELFF
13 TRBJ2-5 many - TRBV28 TGTGCCAGCAGGGAGGGGCGGGAAGAGACCCAGTACTTC CASREGREETQYF
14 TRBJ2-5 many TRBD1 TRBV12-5 TGTGCTAGTGGGTCCCAGGGGGTCCAAGAGACCCAGTACTTC CASGSQGVQETQYF
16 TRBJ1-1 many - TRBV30 TGTGCCTGGAGTGGTGGGGTTGGGCTGTGGAACACTGAAGCTTTCTTT CAWSGGVGLWNTEAFF
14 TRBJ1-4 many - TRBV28 TGTGCCAGCAGTTTGGGGGGATTTAATGAAAAACTGTTTTTT CASSLGGFNEKLFF
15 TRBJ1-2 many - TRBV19 TGTGCCAGTTCCTGGACAGCCCGCGAGGACTATGGCTACACCTTC CASSWTAREDYGYTF
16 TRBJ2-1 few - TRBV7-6 TGTGCCAGCAGCCGGGACCCCGCTTCCCCCTTCAATGAGCAGTTCTTC CASSRDPASPFNEQFF
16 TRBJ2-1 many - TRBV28 TGTGCCAGCAGTTTGAGAGCGGGTATCACCTACAATGAGCAGTTCTTC CASSLRAGITYNEQFF
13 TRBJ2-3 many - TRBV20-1 TGCAGTGCTAGGACAGTGGGCACAGATACGCAGTATTTT CSARTVGTDTQYF
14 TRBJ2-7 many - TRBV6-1 TGTGCCAGCAGTGAAGTTCGCCAGCTCTACGAGCAGTACTTC CASSEVRQLYEQYF
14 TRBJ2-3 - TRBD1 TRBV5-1 TGCGCCAGCATGACAGGGGGCCGGTCAGATACGCAGTATTTT CASMTGGRSDTQYF
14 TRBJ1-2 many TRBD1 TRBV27 TGTGCCAGCAGCCGCGACAGGGGCCTCTATGGCTACACCTTC CASSRDRGLYGYTF
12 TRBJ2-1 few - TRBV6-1 TGTGCCAGCAGTGCCCTGGGCAATGAGCAGTTCTTC CASSALGNEQFF
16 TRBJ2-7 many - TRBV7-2 TGTGCCAGCAGCTTGGGTACGACGGTAGGAACCTACGAGCAGTACTTC CASSLGTTVGTYEQYF
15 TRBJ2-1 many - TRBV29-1 TGCAGCGTTGTTGCAGGGGATCACTCCTACAATGAGCAGTTCTTC CSVVAGDHSYNEQFF
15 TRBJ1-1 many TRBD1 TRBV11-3 TGTGCCAGCAGCTCGCGGACAGGGGCCCACGTTAAGGCTTTCTTT CASSSRTGAHVKAFF
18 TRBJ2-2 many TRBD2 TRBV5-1 TGCGCCAGCAGCTTGGCAGGGCGAGCGGGAGCAAACACCGGGGAGCTGTTTTTT CASSLAGRAGANTGELFF
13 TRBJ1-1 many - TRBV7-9 TGTGCCAGCAGCTTAGCCATGTACGCTGAAGCTTTCTTT CASSLAMYAEAFF
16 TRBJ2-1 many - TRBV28 TGTGCCAGCAGTATCTCTGTGGGCCTGGGTGACAATGAGCAGTTCTTC CASSISVGLGDNEQFF
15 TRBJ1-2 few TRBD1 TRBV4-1 TGCGCCAGCAGCCAAGAGTGGCGGACAGGGAGAGGCTACACCTTC CASSQEWRTGRGYTF
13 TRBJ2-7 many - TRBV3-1 TGTGCCAGCAGCCCACCAGGGACCTACGAGCAGTACTTC CASSPPGTYEQYF
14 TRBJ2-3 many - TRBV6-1 TGTGCCAGCAGTGAACTCGAGAGCACAGATACGCAGTATTTT CASSELESTDTQYF
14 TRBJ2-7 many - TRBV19 TGTGCCAGTAGTCTCCGGGACTCAACCTACGAGCAGTACTTC CASSLRDSTYEQYF
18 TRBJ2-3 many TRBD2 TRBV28 TGTGCCAGCAGCCACGCTCTGGGACTAGCGGGAGTAGCAGATACGCAGTATTTT CASSHALGLAGVADTQYF
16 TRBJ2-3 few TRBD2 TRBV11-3 TGTGCCAGCAGCTTCCCTTCGGTGGGAGGGTCAGATACGCAGTATTTT CASSFPSVGGSDTQYF
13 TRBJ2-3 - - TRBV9 TGTGCCAGCAGCGCAGGCAGCTTAGATACGCAGTATTTT CASSAGSLDTQYF